The 29 T cell receptor beta chains given below trace back to one sample, sequenced in a study of T cells in narcolepsy. TCRdb's copy holds only in-frame clones and misses some; the assay was immunoSEQ multiplex PCR. Of 27,000 or so clones in the sample, 78% are singletons; the top ten hold 3.4%. Sequencing input: CD45RA- memory CD4+ T cells from PBMCs. These receptors came from a human donor with narcolepsy.

This clone has a handful of counts. The genes are TRBV9 and TRBJ2-1, with D uncertain. With 1 base removed from V and 7 bases from J, the gap between germline ends came to 15 bases. Germline V gene data show CDR1 as SGDLS and CDR2 as YYNGEE. The length of the CDR3 is 15 residues. CDR3 bases: TGTGCCAGCAGCGTAAGTCCCGTCAAGACGAATGAGCAGTTCTTC. Protein sequence: CASSVSPVKTNEQFF.

In its sample, this clone was seen once. The CDR3 coding sequence is TGTGCCAGCAGGAACTGGGGGGGTTTAAACACCATATATTTT. The encoded protein is CASRNWGGLNTIYF. V usage is TRBV7-9 and J usage is TRBJ1-3; tentative D call: TRBD1 (5 bases). The CDR3 consists of 14 residues. V was clipped by 6 bases and J by 6 bases, with 15 bases between them. CDR1 is SEHNR, CDR2 FQNEAQ, per germline (reference sequence).

This rearrangement joins TRBV5-1 to TRBJ1-3; TRBD1 matches 7 bases. The V gene end was trimmed by 3 bases and the J gene end by 0 bases; junction bases not matched to a gene: 6. The CDR3 covers 16 residues. Germline-derived CDR1 and CDR2 are SGHRS and YFSETQ. The CDR3 region has the DNA TGCGCCAGCAGCTCCGGGACAGCACTCTCTGGAAACACCATATATTTT. It yields the protein CASSSGTALSGNTIYF.

The rearrangement uses TRBV18 and TRBJ1-2, with D hard to call. The germline gives CDR1 KGHSH, CDR2 LQKENI. Trimming removed 4 bases from V and 0 bases from J, with 15 bases in between. This CDR3 spans 16 amino acids. The CDR3 DNA is TGTGCCAGCTCACTCAGCGGCCTGGGCGCTAACTATGGCTACACCTTC. Its translation is CASSLSGLGANYGYTF.

This clone was detected only a few times. V and J are TRBV5-6 and TRBJ2-7; D call uncertain. The length of the CDR3 is 12 residues. The V end was cut by 2 bases, the J end by 3 bases, with 6 bases between. CDR1 SGHDT and CDR2 YYEEEE come from the germline V gene. This CDR3 is CASSLLSYEQYF. Here the CDR3 DNA reads TGTGCCAGCAGCTTATTGAGCTACGAGCAGTACTTC. Based on the CDR3 plus reference TRBV5-6 and TRBJ2-7, the full variable domain is DAGVTQSPTHLIKTRGQQVTLRCSPKSGHDTVSWYQQALGQGPQFIFQYYEEEERQRGNFPDRFSGHQFPNYSSELNVNALLLGDSALYLCASSLLSYEQYFGPGTRLTVT.

CDR3 DNA: TGTGCCAGTTATGTCACGACGACAGTCGTCCACGCTTTCTTT. This codes for CASYVTTTVVHAFF. The chain employs TRBV6-1 and TRBJ1-1; D perhaps matches TRBD1 (5 bases). V lost 9 bases and J lost 11, with 25 bases in between. CDR1 and CDR2 from the germline V gene are MNHNS and SASEGT. CDR3 size: 14 residues.

This clone was recorded once. The chain joins TRBV9 to TRBJ2-1; tentative D call: TRBD1 (6 bases). The V gene lost 5 bases and the J gene lost 0 bases, with 21 bases spanning the gap. The CDR3 length is 18 residues. Per the germline V gene, CDR1 is SGDLS and CDR2 is YYNGEE. The CDR3 sequence is CASSVLGGQPSSYNEQFF. The CDR3 DNA reads as TGTGCCAGCAGTGTCCTAGGAGGACAGCCTAGCTCCTACAATGAGCAGTTCTTC.

The chain links TRBV30 to TRBJ1-1, with 7 nucleotides matching TRBD1. Trimming cost V 2 bases and J 4 bases; bases outside gene matches: 7. Germline lookup yields CDR1 GTSNPN and CDR2 SVGIG (reference sequence). CDR3 length: 14 residues. CDR3 nucleotides: TGTGCCTGGAGTTTGGGCAGGGGGGGCACTGAAGCTTTCTTT. This encodes CAWSLGRGGTEAFF.

J is TRBJ1-2 and V is TRBV2; D uncertain. Germline CDR1 is SNHLY and CDR2 is FYNNEI. The V end was cut by 3 bases, the J end by 4 bases, with 6 bases between. This CDR3 has 12 residues. The CDR3 protein is CASSDPGYGYTF. CDR3 DNA: TGTGCCAGCAGTGATCCGGGCTATGGCTACACCTTC.

The rearrangement uses TRBV5-1 and TRBJ2-7, with 10 bases aligning to TRBD1. Germline CDR1 reads SGHRS; CDR2 reads YFSETQ. The V segment lost 3 bases and the J segment 3 bases; nucleotides outside the gene matches: 6. The CDR3 has 15 residues. The CDR3 loop reads CASSWTGTGVYEQYF. The CDR3 nucleotides are TGCGCCAGCAGCTGGACCGGGACAGGGGTCTACGAGCAGTACTTC.

The CDR3 region has the DNA TGTGCCAGCTCACCAGGGTCTAACCGCCATCAGCCCCAGCATTTT. Residues: CASSPGSNRHQPQHF. The gene calls are TRBV18 and TRBJ1-5, with D hard to call. Germline V gene data show CDR1 as KGHSH and CDR2 as LQKENI. This CDR3 spans 15 amino acids. V gave up 2 bases and J gave up 5 bases, with 13 bases separating them.

The rearrangement joins TRBV7-9 to TRBJ2-7; either TRBD1 or TRBD2 may supply D (5 bases each). The CDR3 contains 17 residues. Germline CDR1 is SEHNR and CDR2 is FQNEAQ (reference sequence). V was pared by 1 base and J by 3 bases, with 19 bases between. CDR3: CASSLEGLRDRDYEQYF. CDR3 DNA sequence: TGTGCCAGCAGCTTAGAGGGTCTCCGGGACCGAGACTACGAGCAGTACTTC. Together with reference TRBV7-9 and TRBJ2-7, the CDR3 gives the full variable domain: DTGVSQNPRHKITKRGQNVTFRCDPISEHNRLYWYRQTLGQGPEFLTYFQNEAQLEKSRLLSDRFSAERPKGSFSTLEIQRTEQGDSAMYLCASSLEGLRDRDYEQYFGPGTRLTVT.

The J gene is TRBJ1-1, the V gene TRBV6-5; D gene uncertain. Germline assignment: CDR1 MNHEY and CDR2 SVGAGI. The CDR3 covers 12 residues. Trimming pared 0 bases from V and 9 bases from J, leaving 8 bases between. CDR3 loop: CASSYSKGKAFF. The CDR3 coding sequence is TGTGCCAGCAGTTACTCGAAAGGGAAAGCTTTCTTT.

This rearrangement joins TRBV2 to TRBJ2-1; D not certain. Germline loops: CDR1 SNHLY, CDR2 FYNNEI. V lost 4 bases, J lost 4 bases, and 8 bases lay in between. This CDR3 spans 13 amino acids. The CDR3 DNA reads as TGTGCCAGCAGTGCCGAGGTTTACAATGAGCAGTTCTTC. It translates to CASSAEVYNEQFF.

The chain's CDR3 is CSVSGFTTNEKLFF. CDR3 nucleotides: TGCAGCGTCTCCGGGTTCACAACTAATGAAAAACTGTTTTTT. The V gene is TRBV29-1, the J gene TRBJ1-4; no clear D. Trimming took off 6 bases at V and 0 bases at J, with 11 bases between the two ends. From germline, CDR1 is SQVTM and CDR2 ANQGSEA. The CDR3 contains 14 residues.

J is TRBJ2-7 and V is TRBV7-3, with 10 bases identical to TRBD1. Trimming cost V 9 bases and J 4 bases; bases outside gene matches: 6. The CDR3 totals 13 residues. CDR1 SGHTA and CDR2 FQGTGA come from the germline V gene. CDR3 amino acids: CARWDRGVYEQYF. The CDR3 nucleotides read TGTGCCAGGTGGGACAGGGGTGTATACGAGCAGTACTTC.

The chain uses TRBV5-1 and TRBJ1-6; unclear D gene. Trimming took 0 bases from V and 7 from J, leaving 11 bases between them. The CDR3 spans 15 residues. Germline V lookup: CDR1 SGHRS, CDR2 YFSETQ. The CDR3 DNA follows: TGCGCCAGCAGCTTGGATGCGGCTGACAATTCACCCCTCCACTTT. This gives the protein CASSLDAADNSPLHF.

V is TRBV6-1 and J is TRBJ2-3; TRBD1 or TRBD2 may be the D gene (5 bases each). Per the germline V gene, CDR1 is MNHNS and CDR2 is SASEGT. Trimming stripped 10 bases from V and 3 bases from J, with 17 bases between. The CDR3 is 14 amino acids. CDR3 coding DNA: TGTGCCATGGGACGGAGCTTACTGACAGATACGCAGTATTTT. Protein product: CAMGRSLLTDTQYF.

There are a few counts of this clone. V gene TRBV6-6 combines with J gene TRBJ1-3, with 7 bases fitting TRBD1. Germline CDR1 MNHNY, CDR2 SVGAGI (reference sequence). The CDR3 is 13 amino acids. The J segment lost 2 bases and the V segment lost 7 bases, leaving 2 bases of the junction unmatched. The CDR3 DNA follows: TGTGCCAGCATCCAGGGGGCTGGAAACACCATATATTTT. Protein: CASIQGAGNTIYF.

This rearrangement joins TRBV4-3 to TRBJ2-2; 11 bases match TRBD2. The CDR3 contains 15 residues. Germline CDR1 reads LGHNA; CDR2 reads YSLEER. Trimming removed 1 base from V and 7 bases from J; junction bases left unmatched: 2. This chain's CDR3 is CASSQGLAGLGELFF. CDR3 sequence (DNA): TGCGCCAGCAGCCAAGGACTAGCGGGGCTCGGGGAGCTGTTTTTT.

CDR3 protein: CASSQDRLAGVTDTQYF. Written as DNA, the CDR3 is TGCGCCAGCAGCCAAGATCGACTAGCGGGGGTCACAGATACGCAGTATTTT. The chain employs TRBV4-1 and TRBJ2-3, with 12 bases matching TRBD2. This CDR3 region has 17 residues. The ends lost 0 bases at V and 2 bases at J; junction bases unmatched: 3. Germline values: CDR1 MGHRA, CDR2 YSYEKL.

The rearrangement uses TRBV5-1 and TRBJ2-5, with 8 bases matching TRBD1. The J call may be faulty, since TRBJ2-7 better matches the DNA end. The V gene's germline CDR1 is SGHRS and CDR2 YFSETQ. CDR3 length: 14 residues. The CDR3 nucleotides read TGCGCCAGCAGCCCTCGGACAGGGATTGACGAGCAGTACTTC. This translates into CASSPRTGIDEQYF.

The chain employs TRBV7-9 and TRBJ2-3; D unresolved. Germline V gene data show CDR1 as SEHNR and CDR2 as FQNEAQ (reference sequence). This CDR3 is built from 15 residues. Trimming removed 2 bases from V and 1 base from J, with 10 bases in between. CDR3 sequence reads: CASSLFNGRTDTQYF. The CDR3 DNA sequence: TGTGCCAGCAGCTTATTTAACGGGCGCACAGATACGCAGTATTTT.

The chain uses TRBV18 and TRBJ2-7; D gene ambiguous. The V end lost 0 bases, the J end lost 2 bases, and 11 bases lay between the germline ends. Germline CDR1 KGHSH, CDR2 LQKENI. This CDR3 has 15 amino acids. CDR3 sequence (DNA): TGTGCCAGCTCACCACCTGAGACACTGGCCTACGAGCAGTACTTC. Its translation: CASSPPETLAYEQYF.

The V call is TRBV9, the J call TRBJ2-2; no reliable D call. The ends were cut back, 4 bases at V and 5 bases at J, with 9 bases in the middle. The CDR3 consists of 13 residues. Per the germline V gene, CDR1 is SGDLS and CDR2 is YYNGEE. The CDR3 nucleotides are TGTGCCAGCAGCCCCGGGTCAACCGGGGAGCTGTTTTTT. Translated: CASSPGSTGELFF.

The rearrangement links TRBV11-2 to TRBJ2-5, with 7 bases that match TRBD2. The CDR3 is 16 residues long. V dropped 3 bases and J dropped 2; count of bases not matched to a gene: 9. CDR1 SGHAT and CDR2 FQNNGV come from the germline V gene. CDR3 DNA: TGTGCCAGCAGCTTGGTTAGAGGCGGGGGTCAAGAGACCCAGTACTTC. This gives the protein CASSLVRGGGQETQYF.

V gene TRBV5-1 combines with J gene TRBJ2-5, with D perhaps TRBD1 or TRBD2 (5 bases each). TRBJ2-7 matches the DNA end more closely, so the J call is doubtful. Germline CDR1 and CDR2: SGHRS and YFSETQ. The CDR3 loop spans 16 amino acids. The CDR3 nucleotides read TGCGCCAGCAGCCGGGACGGCGGTTCCCCAGGCGACGAGCAGTACTTC. Its protein is CASSRDGGSPGDEQYF.

The J gene is TRBJ2-1, the V gene TRBV25-1; 13 nucleotides align to TRBD2. J lost 6 bases, V lost 4 bases, and 3 bases had no gene match. The CDR3 is 15 amino acids. Germline V gives CDR1 MGHDK, CDR2 SYGVNS. The CDR3 region is CASSGTSGGANEQFF. The CDR3, as DNA: TGTGCCAGCAGTGGAACTAGCGGGGGGGCCAATGAGCAGTTCTTC.

The rearrangement joins TRBV28 to TRBJ1-2; TRBD1 matches 7 bases. Germline values: CDR1 MDHEN, CDR2 SYDVKM. There are 14 residues in the CDR3. Losses at the gene ends were 2 bases for V and 4 bases for J; bases not matched to a gene: 4. The CDR3 reads CASSLNRDSYGYTF. The CDR3 DNA follows: TGTGCCAGCAGTTTAAACCGGGACAGCTATGGCTACACCTTC.